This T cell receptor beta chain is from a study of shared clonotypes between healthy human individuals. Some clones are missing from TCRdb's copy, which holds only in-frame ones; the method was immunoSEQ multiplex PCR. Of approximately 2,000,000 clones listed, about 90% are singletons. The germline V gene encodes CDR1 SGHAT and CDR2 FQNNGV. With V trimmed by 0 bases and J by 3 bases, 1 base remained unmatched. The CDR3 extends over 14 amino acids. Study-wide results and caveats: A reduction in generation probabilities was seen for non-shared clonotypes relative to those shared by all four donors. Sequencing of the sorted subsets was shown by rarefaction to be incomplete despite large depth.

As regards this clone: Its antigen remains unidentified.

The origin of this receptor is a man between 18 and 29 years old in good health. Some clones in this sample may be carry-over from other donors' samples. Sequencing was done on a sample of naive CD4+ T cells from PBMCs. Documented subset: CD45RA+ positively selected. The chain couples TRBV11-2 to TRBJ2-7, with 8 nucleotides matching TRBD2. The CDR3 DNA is TGTGCCAGCAGCTTAGATGCGGGAGGCTACGAGCAGTACTTC. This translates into CASSLDAGGYEQYF.